This T cell receptor (beta chain) was documented in a study of brain T cells in children with intractable seizures. Study results and limitations: Absence of clones before surgery may stem from lower sequencing depth.

Time point denoted: blood from clinic visit 5 months post-surgery; TSC patient then seizure free. Sequencing was limited to surgery cases with top T cell transcript signatures in brain tissue. Before surgery, patients took at least one anti-epileptic drug. For this clone: Its antigen is unidentified.

Germline values: CDR1 MGHRA, CDR2 YSYEKL. V lost 6 bases to trimming and J lost 2 bases, with 16 bases between them. This CDR3 has 15 amino acids. Using immunoSEQ multiplex PCR, the repertoire was profiled, and TCRdb retains in-frame clones only, with some absent. The data show about 340,000 clones, with 93% seen just once and 5.5% to 6% held by the top ten. The chain carries TRBV4-1 and TRBJ1-2, with D maybe TRBD1 (5 bases). The specimen was peripheral blood, collected roughly 5 months after surgery. The TCR originated in a boy under two years old with tuberous sclerosis and intractable seizures. The DNA of the CDR3 is TGCGCCAGCAGGGGGGTGGACACGGCCAACTATGGCTACACCTTC. It is translated as CASRGVDTANYGYTF.